This T cell receptor (beta chain) was profiled in a study of cytotoxic CD8 clonotypes in ibrutinib-treated CLL. General study results and limits: Public clonotypes, found uncommonly, either contracted or stayed stable on treatment.

The J segment lost 6 bases and the V segment lost 2 bases, leaving 7 bases of the junction unmatched. This CDR3 is built from 14 residues. Germline V CDR1 and CDR2: SGDLS, YYNGEE. In regard to this clone: Its matching antigen is unknown.

The protocol was immunoSEQ multiplex PCR, while the TCRdb copy is restricted to in-frame clones and leaves out a portion. This table has roughly 36,000 clones, around 70% appearing once. Material: PBMCs, obtained before ibrutinib treatment. The rearrangement joins TRBV9 to TRBJ2-7; 8 nucleotides agree with TRBD2. The receptor's source is a human donor with chronic lymphocytic leukemia. The CDR3 loop is CASSVAGTSSEQYF. The CDR3 DNA is TGTGCCAGCAGCGTCGCCGGGACTAGTTCCGAGCAGTACTTC. The whole variable domain, remainder taken from reference TRBV9 and TRBJ2-7, is DSGVTQTPKHLITATGQRVTLRCSPRSGDLSVYWYQQSLDQGLQFLIQYYNGEERAKGNILERFSAQQFPDLHSELNLSSLELGDSALYFCASSVAGTSSEQYFGPGTRLTVT.